The next 12 T cell receptor beta chains were all read from a single sample in a study of cytomegalovirus exposure and HLA in healthy donors. PCR primers comprised 60 Vbeta and 13 Jbeta primers. This table comes from immunoSEQ multiplex PCR, and its TCRdb copy is limited to in-frame clones, with some not included. The sample consists of more than 150,000 clones, 76% of them appearing once. Specimen: PBMCs. Receptors were obtained from a man between 18 and 29 years old in good health and CMV-seronegative.

The chain recombines TRBV15 with TRBJ2-3; the match to TRBD2 covers 16 bases. Germline loops: CDR1 LNHNV, CDR2 YYDKDF (reference sequence). With V trimmed by 3 bases and J by 4 bases, 4 bases remained unmatched. This CDR3 has 17 residues. Here the CDR3 DNA reads TGTGCCACCAGCAGGGGGGGACTAGCGGGGGGGGCAGATACGCAGTATTTT. Translation: CATSRGGLAGGADTQYF. The entire variable domain, with the rest obtained from reference TRBV15 and TRBJ2-3, is as follows: DAMVIQNPRYQVTQFGKPVTLSCSQTLNHNVMYWYQQKSSQAPKLLFHYYDKDFNNEADTPDNFQSRRPNTSFCFLDIRSPGLGDTAMYLCATSRGGLAGGADTQYFGPGTRLTVL.

The chain carries TRBV5-1 and TRBJ1-1; 7 nucleotides agree with TRBD1. V dropped 3 bases and J dropped 1; count of bases not matched to a gene: 9. Per the germline V gene, CDR1 is SGHRS and CDR2 is YFSETQ. The CDR3 is 16 residues long. CDR3 sequence (DNA): TGCGCCAGCAGCTCTGGGGGGACAGTTCAGAACACTGAAGCTTTCTTT. Translating it yields CASSSGGTVQNTEAFF.

The rearrangement joins TRBV28 to TRBJ1-3, with 8 bases matching TRBD1. The trim removed 11 bases at V and 4 bases at J, leaving 13 bases unmatched. Germline CDR1 is MDHEN and CDR2 is SYDVKM. CDR3 length equals 15 residues. The chain's CDR3 is CAGGQSRGQGNTIYF. The CDR3 DNA reads as TGTGCCGGGGGCCAGAGCAGGGGGCAAGGAAACACCATATATTTT. The variable domain in full, with the rest retrieved from reference TRBV28 and TRBJ1-3, is DVKVTQSSRYLVKRTGEKVFLECVQDMDHENMFWYRQDPGLGLRLIYFSYDVKMKEKGDIPEGYSVSREKKERFSLILESASTNQTSMYLCAGGQSRGQGNTIYFGEGSWLTVV.

The rearrangement uses TRBV13 and TRBJ1-6; tentatively, D is TRBD1 (5 bases). Trimming cost V 5 bases and J 6 bases, with 11 bases left between them. CDR3 length equals 14 residues. From germline, CDR1 is PRHDT and CDR2 FYEKMQ (reference sequence). Written as DNA, the CDR3 is TGTGCCAGCAGCCCACGACAGTTTAATTCACCCCTCCACTTT. It specifies CASSPRQFNSPLHF.

The J gene is TRBJ2-5, the V gene TRBV18; 9 bases map to TRBD1. The trim removed 5 bases at V and 7 bases at J, leaving 8 bases unmatched. Germline-derived CDR1 and CDR2 are KGHSH and LQKENI. The CDR3 is 14 amino acids. This chain's CDR3 is CASSSAGQGSTQYF. CDR3 DNA sequence: TGTGCCAGCTCATCCGCGGGACAGGGTTCGACCCAGTACTTC. The variable domain in full, with the rest retrieved from reference TRBV18 and TRBJ2-5, is NAGVMQNPRHLVRRRGQEARLRCSPMKGHSHVYWYRQLPEEGLKFMVYLQKENIIDESGMPKERFSAEFPKEGPSILRIQQVVRGDSAAYFCASSSAGQGSTQYFGPGTRLLVL.

The V gene is TRBV5-7, the J gene TRBJ2-1, with 8 bases identical to TRBD2. TRBV5-7 is placed among ORFs of uncertain function. Trimming removed 8 bases from V and 4 bases from J; junction bases left unmatched: 8. This CDR3 has 14 amino acids. The CDR3 coding sequence is TGTGCCAGAAGAAGCGGGGGAGGTTACAATGAGCAGTTCTTC. Residues: CARRSGGGYNEQFF.

This clone was picked up one time. The rearrangement joins TRBV29-1 to TRBJ1-1; D perhaps matches TRBD1 (5 bases). The CDR3 has 15 amino acids. Germline V gives CDR1 SQVTM, CDR2 ANQGSEA. V lost 0 bases, J lost 4 bases, and 15 bases lay in between. The CDR3 sequence: CSVEDGAGVATEAFF. CDR3 nucleotide sequence: TGCAGCGTTGAAGATGGTGCGGGGGTAGCCACTGAAGCTTTCTTT.

In regard to this clone: The same CDR3 arises from other DNA sequences in this sample as well. V and J are TRBV9 and TRBJ1-5; a weak D match, TRBD1 (6 bases). This CDR3 comprises 15 residues. V was clipped by 0 bases and J by 1 base, with 8 bases between them. In germline, CDR1 is SGDLS, CDR2 YYNGEE. The DNA of the CDR3 is TGTGCCAGCAGCGTAGGCCAGGGGAGCAATCAGCCCCAGCATTTT. Protein: CASSVGQGSNQPQHF.

This rearrangement joins TRBV29-1 to TRBJ1-1; D is undetermined. The ends were cut back, 7 bases at V and 2 bases at J, with 17 bases in the middle. The CDR3 runs 14 residues. Germline assignment: CDR1 SQVTM and CDR2 ANQGSEA. CDR3 residues: CSGSVDNINTEAFF. CDR3 in DNA: TGCAGCGGATCCGTCGACAACATTAACACTGAAGCTTTCTTT.

The chain uses TRBV6-6 and TRBJ2-7, with a weak D call TRBD1 (7 bases). Trimming left V 5 bases short and J 6 bases short, with 23 bases between. The germline CDR1 and CDR2 sequences are MNHNY and SVGAGI (reference sequence). This CDR3 has 16 residues. The CDR3 loop reads CASSGGLPPAGGEQYF. In DNA form, the CDR3 reads TGTGCCAGCAGTGGGGGACTTCCCCCGGCAGGGGGCGAGCAGTACTTC.

The chain employs TRBV7-2 and TRBJ2-4; D possibly corresponds to TRBD1 (5 bases). V was shortened by 5 bases and J by 4 bases, with 12 bases between the two germline ends. In germline, CDR1 is SGHTA, CDR2 FQGNSA. CDR3 length: 14 amino acids. The CDR3 sequence: CASSLAAGKNIQYF. For the CDR3, the DNA is TGTGCCAGCAGCCTGGCTGCAGGGAAAAACATTCAGTACTTC.

This chain connects TRBV18 to TRBJ1-1, with unresolved D. Trimming stripped 3 bases from V and 0 bases from J, with 11 bases between. CDR1 is KGHSH, CDR2 LQKENI, per germline. The CDR3 is made up of 15 amino acids. The CDR3 spells CASSPEGSVNTEAFF. The DNA of the CDR3 is TGTGCCAGCTCACCGGAGGGATCAGTGAACACTGAAGCTTTCTTT.